The rows below give T cell receptor beta chains drawn from one sample of a study of blood T cell repertoires in COVID-19. Sequenced by immunoSEQ multiplex PCR; TCRdb stores in-frame clones only, minus some. Among over 250,000 clones listed, approximately 90% were seen once. The sample was peripheral blood. All receptors come from a woman under 40 with COVID-19, enrolled during active disease. CDR3s leave out the opening cysteine and the closing phenylalanine or tryptophan.

V gene	J gene	CDR3 protein
TRBV5-4	TRBJ2-7	ASSLLPAGSYEQY
TRBV5-1	TRBJ1-1	ASSLGGSMNTEAF
TRBV29-1	TRBJ1-2	SVPTGYGYT
TRBV25-1	TRBJ2-7	ASSRGGGSSYEQY
TRBV3-1/TRBV3-2	TRBJ2-1	ASTRDLSYNEQF
TRBV15	TRBJ2-7	ATSSPTGASYEQY
TRBV5-1	TRBJ2-5	ASSGQVGETQY
TRBV7-2	TRBJ2-2	ASSLVSEFTGELF
TRBV6-6	TRBJ2-1	ASSLPGTGHNEQF
TRBV28	TRBJ2-7	AVTGGLDEQY
TRBV2	TRBJ2-7	ASSRAGGPYEQY
TRBV19	TRBJ1-4	ASSLYPAATNEKLF
TRBV7-3	TRBJ2-2	ASSFPLAGSTGELF
TRBV3-1/TRBV3-2	TRBJ2-7	ASSLGLAESYEQY
TRBV13	TRBJ1-1	ASSDRGMNTEAF
TRBV7-2	TRBJ1-1	ASSLGAGDTEAF
TRBV6-5	TRBJ1-1	ASTRNRFMNTEAF
TRBV5-4	TRBJ1-2	ASSPDSNYGYT
TRBV3-1/TRBV3-2	TRBJ2-7	ASSQVSAPYEQY
TRBV7-2	TRBJ1-5	ASSRRTGEQPQH
TRBV2	TRBJ2-1	ASSSGRDNEQF
TRBV4-1	TRBJ2-7	ASSPRDSNYEQY
TRBV10-1	TRBJ1-3	ASSQGTSGNTIY
TRBV11-2	TRBJ1-5	ASSLDRGPYQPQH
TRBV5-1	TRBJ1-3	ASSLDATGTGNTIY
TRBV18	TRBJ1-4	ASSPPSTGNEKLF
TRBV2	TRBJ2-3	ASTTGLSSTDTQY
TRBV18	TRBJ2-1	ASGGSGEYNEQF
TRBV9	TRBJ2-7	ASSVGVAGGSYEQY
TRBV5-1	TRBJ1-1	ASSFDGRGHTEAF
TRBV9	TRBJ2-1	ASSVGSAGGPFEQF
TRBV25-1	TRBJ1-2	ASSERQGGDYGYT